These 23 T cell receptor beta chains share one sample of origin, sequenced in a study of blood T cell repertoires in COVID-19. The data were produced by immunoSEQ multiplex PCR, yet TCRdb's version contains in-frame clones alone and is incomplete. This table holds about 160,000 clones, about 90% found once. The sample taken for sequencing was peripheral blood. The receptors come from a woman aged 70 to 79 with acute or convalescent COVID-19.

This chain's CDR3 is CASSLAGGMDGYTF. The CDR3 DNA reads as TGTGCCAGCAGTTTGGCAGGGGGCATGGACGGCTACACCTTC. The V gene is TRBV28, the J gene TRBJ1-2; 8 bases agree with TRBD1. The CDR3 is 14 residues long. CDR1 is MDHEN and CDR2 is SYDVKM in the germline V gene. Unmatched junction bases numbered 8, after V lost 3 bases and J lost 8 bases.

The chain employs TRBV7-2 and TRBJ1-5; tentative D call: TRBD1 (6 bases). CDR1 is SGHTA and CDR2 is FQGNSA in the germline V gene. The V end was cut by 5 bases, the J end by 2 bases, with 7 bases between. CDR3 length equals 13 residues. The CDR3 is CASSQGRNQPQHF. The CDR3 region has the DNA TGTGCCAGCAGCCAGGGGCGCAATCAGCCCCAGCATTTT. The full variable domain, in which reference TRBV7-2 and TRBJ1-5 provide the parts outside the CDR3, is GAGVSQSPSNKVTEKGKDVELRCDPISGHTALYWYRQSLGQGLEFLIYFQGNSAPDKSGLPSDRFSAERTGGSVSTLTIQRTQQEDSAVYLCASSQGRNQPQHFGDGTRLSIL.

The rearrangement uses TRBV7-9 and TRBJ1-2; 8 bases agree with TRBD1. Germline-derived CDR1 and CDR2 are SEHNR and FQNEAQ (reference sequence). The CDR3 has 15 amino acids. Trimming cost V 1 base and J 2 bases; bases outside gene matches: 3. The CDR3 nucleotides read TGTGCCAGCAGCTTAGTCGGACAGGGAAACTATGGCTACACCTTC. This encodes CASSLVGQGNYGYTF.

Here the CDR3 reads CASSSLSGTEAFF. The CDR3 coding sequence is TGTGCCAGCAGTTCGCTCTCAGGGACTGAAGCTTTCTTT. The chain joins TRBV28 to TRBJ1-1; possibly TRBD1 for D (5 bases). Germline CDR1 reads MDHEN; CDR2 reads SYDVKM. The length of the CDR3 is 13 residues. V was pared by 4 bases and J by 5 bases, with 11 bases between. The full variable domain, its missing parts supplied by reference TRBV28 and TRBJ1-1, is DVKVTQSSRYLVKRTGEKVFLECVQDMDHENMFWYRQDPGLGLRLIYFSYDVKMKEKGDIPEGYSVSREKKERFSLILESASTNQTSMYLCASSSLSGTEAFFGQGTRLTVV.

The CDR3 is CASSLRDTGSYGYTF. The CDR3 DNA follows: TGTGCCAGCAGTCTCCGGGACACAGGATCATATGGCTACACCTTC. The rearrangement links TRBV27 to TRBJ1-2; possible D gene TRBD1, 6 bases. CDR3 length equals 15 residues. Trimming took off 5 bases at V and 5 bases at J, with 18 bases between the two ends. Germline V CDR1 and CDR2: MNHEY, SMNVEV (reference sequence).

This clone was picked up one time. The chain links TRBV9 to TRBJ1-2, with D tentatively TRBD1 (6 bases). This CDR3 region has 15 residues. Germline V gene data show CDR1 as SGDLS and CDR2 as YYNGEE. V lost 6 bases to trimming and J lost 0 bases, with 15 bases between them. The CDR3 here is CASNRQAGANYGYTF. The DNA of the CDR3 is TGTGCCAGCAACCGACAGGCCGGAGCTAACTATGGCTACACCTTC.

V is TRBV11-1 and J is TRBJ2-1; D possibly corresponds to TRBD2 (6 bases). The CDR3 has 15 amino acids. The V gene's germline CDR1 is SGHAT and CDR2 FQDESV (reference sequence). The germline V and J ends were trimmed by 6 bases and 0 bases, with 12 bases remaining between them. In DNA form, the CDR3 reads TGTGCCAGCAGTCCTACTAGCATCTCCTACAATGAGCAGTTCTTC. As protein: CASSPTSISYNEQFF.

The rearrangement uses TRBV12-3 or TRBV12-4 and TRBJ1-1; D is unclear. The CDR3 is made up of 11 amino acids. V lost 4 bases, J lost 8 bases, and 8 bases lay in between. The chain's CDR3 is CASSYGQEAFF. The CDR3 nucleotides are TGTGCCAGCAGTTATGGTCAGGAAGCTTTCTTT.

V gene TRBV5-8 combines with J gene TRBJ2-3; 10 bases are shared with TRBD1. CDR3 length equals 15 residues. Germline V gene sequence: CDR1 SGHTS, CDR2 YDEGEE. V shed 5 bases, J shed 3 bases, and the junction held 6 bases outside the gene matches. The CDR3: CASRQTGGGTDTQYF. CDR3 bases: TGTGCCAGCAGGCAGACAGGGGGCGGTACAGATACGCAGTATTTT.

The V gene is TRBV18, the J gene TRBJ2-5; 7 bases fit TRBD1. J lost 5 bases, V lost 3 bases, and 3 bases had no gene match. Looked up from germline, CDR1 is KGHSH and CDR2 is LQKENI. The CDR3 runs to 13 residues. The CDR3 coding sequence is TGTGCCAGCTCACCGACAGGGTCCGAGACCCAGTACTTC. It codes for CASSPTGSETQYF.

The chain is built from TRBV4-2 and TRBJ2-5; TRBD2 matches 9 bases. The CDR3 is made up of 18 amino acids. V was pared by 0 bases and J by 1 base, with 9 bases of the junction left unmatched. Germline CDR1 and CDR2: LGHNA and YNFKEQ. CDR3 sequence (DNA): TGTGCCAGCAGCCAAGACCCCTCTCTAGCGGGGACCCAAGAGACCCAGTACTTC. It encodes CASSQDPSLAGTQETQYF.

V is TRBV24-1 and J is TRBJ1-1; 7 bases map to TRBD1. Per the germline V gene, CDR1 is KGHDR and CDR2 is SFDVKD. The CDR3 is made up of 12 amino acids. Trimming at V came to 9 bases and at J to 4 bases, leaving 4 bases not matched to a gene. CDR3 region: CATRSGGTEAFF. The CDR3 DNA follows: TGTGCCACCCGTTCAGGGGGCACTGAAGCTTTCTTT.

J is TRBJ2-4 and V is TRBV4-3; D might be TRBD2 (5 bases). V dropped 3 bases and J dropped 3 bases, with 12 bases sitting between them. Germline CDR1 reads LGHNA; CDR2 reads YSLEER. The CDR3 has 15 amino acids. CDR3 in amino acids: CASSHEYTSKNIQYF. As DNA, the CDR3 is TGCGCCAGCAGCCACGAATATACTAGCAAAAACATTCAGTACTTC.

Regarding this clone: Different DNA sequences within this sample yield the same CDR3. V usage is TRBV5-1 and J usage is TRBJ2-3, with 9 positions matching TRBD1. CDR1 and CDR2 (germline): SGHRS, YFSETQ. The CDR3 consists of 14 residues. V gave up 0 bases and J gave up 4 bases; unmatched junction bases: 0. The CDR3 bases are TGCGCCAGCAGCTTGGGACAGGGGGCAGATACGCAGTATTTT. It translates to CASSLGQGADTQYF. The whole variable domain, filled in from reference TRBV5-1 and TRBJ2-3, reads KAGVTQTPRYLIKTRGQQVTLSCSPISGHRSVSWYQQTPGQGLQFLFEYFSETQRNKGNFPGRFSGRQFSNSRSEMNVSTLELGDSALYLCASSLGQGADTQYFGPGTRLTVL.

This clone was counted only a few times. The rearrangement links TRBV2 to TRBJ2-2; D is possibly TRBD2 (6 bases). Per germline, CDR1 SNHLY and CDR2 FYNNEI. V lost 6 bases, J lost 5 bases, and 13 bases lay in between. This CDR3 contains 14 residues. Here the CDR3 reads CASRPFRETGELFF. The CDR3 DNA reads TGTGCCAGCAGACCCTTTCGGGAGACCGGGGAGCTGTTTTTT.

The CDR3 reads CASRHRSPDLYEQYF. Written as DNA, the CDR3 is TGTGCCAGCAGACACAGGAGTCCTGACCTCTACGAGCAGTACTTC. The chain couples TRBV6-5 to TRBJ2-7, with a weak D call TRBD1 (5 bases). The CDR3 is 15 amino acids. V shed 6 bases and J shed 3 bases, with 18 bases lying between them. The germline V gene has CDR1 MNHEY and CDR2 SVGAGI.

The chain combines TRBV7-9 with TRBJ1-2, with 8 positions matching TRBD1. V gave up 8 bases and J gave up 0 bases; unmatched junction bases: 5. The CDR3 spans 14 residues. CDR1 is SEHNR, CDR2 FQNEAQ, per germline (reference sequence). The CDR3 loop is CASLGQGTNYGYTF. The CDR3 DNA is TGTGCCAGCTTAGGACAGGGCACTAACTATGGCTACACCTTC.

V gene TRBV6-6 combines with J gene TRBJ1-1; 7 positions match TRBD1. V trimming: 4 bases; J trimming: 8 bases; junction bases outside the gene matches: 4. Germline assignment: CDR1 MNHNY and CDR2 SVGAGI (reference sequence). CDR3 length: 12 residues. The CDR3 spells CASSSWTGEAFF. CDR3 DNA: TGTGCCAGCAGTTCCTGGACAGGAGAAGCTTTCTTT.

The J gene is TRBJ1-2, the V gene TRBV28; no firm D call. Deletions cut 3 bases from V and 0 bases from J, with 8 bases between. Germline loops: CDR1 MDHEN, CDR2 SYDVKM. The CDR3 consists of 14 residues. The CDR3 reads CASSFTGTNYGYTF. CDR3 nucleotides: TGTGCCAGCAGTTTCACCGGGACTAACTATGGCTACACCTTC.

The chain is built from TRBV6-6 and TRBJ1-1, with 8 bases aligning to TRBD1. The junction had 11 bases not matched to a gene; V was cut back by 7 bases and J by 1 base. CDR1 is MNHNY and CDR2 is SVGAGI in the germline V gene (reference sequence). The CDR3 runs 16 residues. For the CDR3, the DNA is TGTGCCAGCACCTCCTTCGACAGGGGATGGAACACTGAAGCTTTCTTT. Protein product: CASTSFDRGWNTEAFF.

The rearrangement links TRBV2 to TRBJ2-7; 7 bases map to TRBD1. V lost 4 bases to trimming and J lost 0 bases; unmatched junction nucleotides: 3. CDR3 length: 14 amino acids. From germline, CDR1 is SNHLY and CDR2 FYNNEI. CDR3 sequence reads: CASSVDRASYEQYF. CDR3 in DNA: TGTGCCAGCAGTGTCGACAGGGCCTCCTACGAGCAGTACTTC.

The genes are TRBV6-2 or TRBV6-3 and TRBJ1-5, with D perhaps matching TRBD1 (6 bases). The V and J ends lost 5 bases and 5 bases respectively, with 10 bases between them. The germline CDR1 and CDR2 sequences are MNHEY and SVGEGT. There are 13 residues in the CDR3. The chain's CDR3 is CASSPQGYQPQHF. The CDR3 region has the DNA TGTGCCAGCAGTCCACAGGGATATCAGCCCCAGCATTTT.

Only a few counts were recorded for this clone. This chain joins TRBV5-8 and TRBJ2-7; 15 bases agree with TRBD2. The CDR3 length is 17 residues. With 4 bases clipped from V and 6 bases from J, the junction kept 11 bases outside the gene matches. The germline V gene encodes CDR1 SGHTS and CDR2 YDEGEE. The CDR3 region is CASSRTSGRAWDSEQYF. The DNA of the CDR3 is TGTGCCAGCAGCAGGACTAGCGGGAGGGCCTGGGACTCCGAGCAGTACTTC.